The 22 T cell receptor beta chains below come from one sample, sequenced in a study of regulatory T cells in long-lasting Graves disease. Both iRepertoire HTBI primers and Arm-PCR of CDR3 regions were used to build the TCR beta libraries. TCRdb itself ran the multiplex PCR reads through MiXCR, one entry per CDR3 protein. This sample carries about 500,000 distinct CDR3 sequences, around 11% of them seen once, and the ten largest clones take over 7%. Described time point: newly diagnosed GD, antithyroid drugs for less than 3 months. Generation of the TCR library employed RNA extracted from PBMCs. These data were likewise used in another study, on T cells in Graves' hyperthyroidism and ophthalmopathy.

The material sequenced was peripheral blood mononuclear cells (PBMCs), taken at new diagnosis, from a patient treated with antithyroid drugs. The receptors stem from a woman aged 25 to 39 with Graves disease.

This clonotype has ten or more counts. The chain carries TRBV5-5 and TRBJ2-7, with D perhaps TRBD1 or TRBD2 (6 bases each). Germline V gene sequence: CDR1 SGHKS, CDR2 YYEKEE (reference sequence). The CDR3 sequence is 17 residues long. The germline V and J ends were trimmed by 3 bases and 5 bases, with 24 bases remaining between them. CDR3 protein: CASSSLIGGPGWHEQYF. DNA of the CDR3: TGTGCCAGCAGCTCCCTTATTGGGGGGCCGGGGTGGCACGAGCAGTACTTC.

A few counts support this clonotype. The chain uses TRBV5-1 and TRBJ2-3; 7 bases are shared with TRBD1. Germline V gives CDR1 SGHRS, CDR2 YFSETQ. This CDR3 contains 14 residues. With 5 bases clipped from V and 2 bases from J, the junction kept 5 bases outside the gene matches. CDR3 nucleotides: TGCGCCAGCAGGTTTGACAGGGTCACAGATACGCAGTATTTT. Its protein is CASRFDRVTDTQYF.

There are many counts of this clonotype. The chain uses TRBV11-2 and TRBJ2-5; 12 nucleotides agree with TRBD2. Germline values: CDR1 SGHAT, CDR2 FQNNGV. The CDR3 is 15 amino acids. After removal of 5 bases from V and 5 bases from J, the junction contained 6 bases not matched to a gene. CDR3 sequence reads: CASSPRLAGVETQYF. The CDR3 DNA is TGTGCCAGCAGCCCACGACTAGCGGGAGTTGAGACCCAGTACTTC. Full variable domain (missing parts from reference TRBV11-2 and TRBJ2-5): EAGVAQSPRYKIIEKRQSVAFWCNPISGHATLYWYQQILGQGPKLLIQFQNNGVVDDSQLPKDRFSAERLKGVDSTLKIQPAKLEDSAVYLCASSPRLAGVETQYFGPGTRLLVL.

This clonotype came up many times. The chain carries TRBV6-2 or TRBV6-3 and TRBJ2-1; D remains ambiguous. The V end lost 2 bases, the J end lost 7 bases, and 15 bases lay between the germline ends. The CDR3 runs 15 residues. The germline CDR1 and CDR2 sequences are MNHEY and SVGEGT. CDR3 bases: TGTGCCAGCAGTTACGGGATCTGGGATCGAAATGAGCAGTTCTTC. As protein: CASSYGIWDRNEQFF.

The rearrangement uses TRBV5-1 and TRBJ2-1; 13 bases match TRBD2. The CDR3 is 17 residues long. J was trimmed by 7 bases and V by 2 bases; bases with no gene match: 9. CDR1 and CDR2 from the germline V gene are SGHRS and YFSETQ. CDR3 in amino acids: CASSLGILAGGGNEQFF. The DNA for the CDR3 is TGCGCCAGCAGCTTAGGAATACTAGCGGGAGGGGGTAATGAGCAGTTCTTC.

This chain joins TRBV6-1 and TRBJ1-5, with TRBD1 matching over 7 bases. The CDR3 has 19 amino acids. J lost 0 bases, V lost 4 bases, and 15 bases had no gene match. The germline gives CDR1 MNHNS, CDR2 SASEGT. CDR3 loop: CASSGGGGTAVYSNQPQHF. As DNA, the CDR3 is TGTGCCAGCAGTGGAGGGGGGGGGACAGCGGTTTATAGCAATCAGCCCCAGCATTTT.

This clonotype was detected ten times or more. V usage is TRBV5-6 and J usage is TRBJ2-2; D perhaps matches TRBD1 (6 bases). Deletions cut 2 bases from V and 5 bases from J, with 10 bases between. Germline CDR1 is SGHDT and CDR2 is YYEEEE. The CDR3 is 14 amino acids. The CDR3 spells CASSFPTGTGELFF. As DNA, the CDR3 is TGTGCCAGCAGCTTCCCGACAGGTACCGGGGAGCTGTTTTTT. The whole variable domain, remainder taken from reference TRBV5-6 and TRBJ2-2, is DAGVTQSPTHLIKTRGQQVTLRCSPKSGHDTVSWYQQALGQGPQFIFQYYEEEERQRGNFPDRFSGHQFPNYSSELNVNALLLGDSALYLCASSFPTGTGELFFGEGSRLTVL.

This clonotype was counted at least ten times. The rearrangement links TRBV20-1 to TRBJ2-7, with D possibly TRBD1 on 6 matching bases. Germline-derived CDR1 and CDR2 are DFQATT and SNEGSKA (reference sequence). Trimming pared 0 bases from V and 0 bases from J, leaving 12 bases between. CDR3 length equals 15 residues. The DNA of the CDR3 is TGCAGTGCTAGAGAGGCAGGGGAACCCTCCTACGAGCAGTACTTC. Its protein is CSAREAGEPSYEQYF.

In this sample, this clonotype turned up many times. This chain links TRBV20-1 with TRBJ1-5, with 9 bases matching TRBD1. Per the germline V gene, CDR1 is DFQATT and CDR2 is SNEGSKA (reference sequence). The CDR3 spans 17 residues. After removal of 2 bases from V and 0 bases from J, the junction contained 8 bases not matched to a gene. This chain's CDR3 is CSARYGTGTGSNQPQHF. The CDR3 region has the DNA TGCAGTGCTAGATACGGGACAGGGACGGGTAGCAATCAGCCCCAGCATTTT.

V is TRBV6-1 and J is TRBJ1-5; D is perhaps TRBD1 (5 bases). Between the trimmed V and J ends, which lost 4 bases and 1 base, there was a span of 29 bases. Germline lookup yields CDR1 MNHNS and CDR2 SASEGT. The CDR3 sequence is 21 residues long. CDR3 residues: CASSGPRTTRPFGWSNQPQHF. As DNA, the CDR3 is TGTGCCAGCAGTGGACCCCGGACAACCAGGCCCTTCGGTTGGAGCAATCAGCCCCAGCATTTT.

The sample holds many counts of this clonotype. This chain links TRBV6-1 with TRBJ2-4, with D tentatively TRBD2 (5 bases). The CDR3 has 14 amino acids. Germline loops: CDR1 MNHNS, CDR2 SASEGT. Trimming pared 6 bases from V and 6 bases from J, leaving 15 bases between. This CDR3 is CASRAELGGNIQYF. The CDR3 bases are TGTGCCAGCAGGGCAGAGCTTGGAGGAAACATTCAGTACTTC.

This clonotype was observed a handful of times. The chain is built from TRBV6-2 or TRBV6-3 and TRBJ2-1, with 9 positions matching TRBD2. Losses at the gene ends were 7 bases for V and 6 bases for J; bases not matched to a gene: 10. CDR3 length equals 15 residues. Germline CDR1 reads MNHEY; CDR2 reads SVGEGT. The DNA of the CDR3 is TGTGCCAGCATCGGCTTAGCGGGAGTCCCCAATGAGCAGTTCTTC. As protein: CASIGLAGVPNEQFF.

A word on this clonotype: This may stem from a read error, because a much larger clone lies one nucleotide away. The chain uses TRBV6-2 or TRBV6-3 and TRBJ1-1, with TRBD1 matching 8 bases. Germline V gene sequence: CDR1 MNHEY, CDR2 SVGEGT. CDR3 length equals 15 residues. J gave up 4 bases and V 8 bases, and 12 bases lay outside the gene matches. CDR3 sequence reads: CASGPGQVGGTEAFF. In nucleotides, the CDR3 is TGTGCCAGCGGGCCGGGACAGGTTGGCGGCACTGAAGCTTTCTTT.

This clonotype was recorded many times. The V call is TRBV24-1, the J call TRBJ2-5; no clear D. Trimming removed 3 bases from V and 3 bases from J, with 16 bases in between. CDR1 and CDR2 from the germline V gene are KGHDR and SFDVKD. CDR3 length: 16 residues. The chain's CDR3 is CATSDDPAERKETQYF. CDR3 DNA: TGTGCCACCAGTGATGATCCCGCGGAGAGAAAAGAGACCCAGTACTTC.

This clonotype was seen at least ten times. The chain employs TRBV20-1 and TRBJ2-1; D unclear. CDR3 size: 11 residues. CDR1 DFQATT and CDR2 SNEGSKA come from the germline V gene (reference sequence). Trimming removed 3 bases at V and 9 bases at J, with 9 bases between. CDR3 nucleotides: TGCAGTGCTAGTCCCCCGGGTGAGCAGTTCTTC. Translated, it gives CSASPPGEQFF.

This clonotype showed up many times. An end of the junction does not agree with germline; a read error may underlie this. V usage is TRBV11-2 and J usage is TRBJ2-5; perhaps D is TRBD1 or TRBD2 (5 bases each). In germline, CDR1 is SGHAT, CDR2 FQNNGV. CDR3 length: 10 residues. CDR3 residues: CASSLFGTNF. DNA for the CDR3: TGTGCCAGCAGCTTATTTGGGACGAACTTC.

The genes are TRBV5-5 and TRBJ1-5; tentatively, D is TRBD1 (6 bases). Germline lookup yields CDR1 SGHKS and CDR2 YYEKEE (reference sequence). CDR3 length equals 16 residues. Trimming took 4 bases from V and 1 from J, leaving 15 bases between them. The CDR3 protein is CASSPVGGWSNQPQHF. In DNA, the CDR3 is TGTGCCAGCAGCCCGGTTGGGGGCTGGAGCAATCAGCCCCAGCATTTT.

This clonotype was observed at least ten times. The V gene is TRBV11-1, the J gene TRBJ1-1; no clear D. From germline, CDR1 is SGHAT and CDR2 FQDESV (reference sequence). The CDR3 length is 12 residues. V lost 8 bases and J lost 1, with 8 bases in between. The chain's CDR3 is CASSEWNTEAFF. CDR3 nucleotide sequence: TGTGCCAGCTCGGAGTGGAACACTGAAGCTTTCTTT.

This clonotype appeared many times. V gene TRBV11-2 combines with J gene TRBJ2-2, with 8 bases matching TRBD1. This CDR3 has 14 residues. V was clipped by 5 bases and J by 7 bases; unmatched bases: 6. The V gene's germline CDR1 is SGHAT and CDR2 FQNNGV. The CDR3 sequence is CASSTHGQGGELFF. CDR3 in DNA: TGTGCCAGCAGCACTCACGGACAGGGCGGGGAGCTGTTTTTT. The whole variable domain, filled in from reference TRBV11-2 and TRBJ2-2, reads EAGVAQSPRYKIIEKRQSVAFWCNPISGHATLYWYQQILGQGPKLLIQFQNNGVVDDSQLPKDRFSAERLKGVDSTLKIQPAKLEDSAVYLCASSTHGQGGELFFGEGSRLTVL.

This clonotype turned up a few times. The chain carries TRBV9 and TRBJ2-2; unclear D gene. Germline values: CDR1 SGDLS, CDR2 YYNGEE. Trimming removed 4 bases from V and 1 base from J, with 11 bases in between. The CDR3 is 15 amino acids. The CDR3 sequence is CASSPTSRNTGELFF. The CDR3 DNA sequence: TGTGCCAGCAGCCCTACATCTAGGAACACCGGGGAGCTGTTTTTT.

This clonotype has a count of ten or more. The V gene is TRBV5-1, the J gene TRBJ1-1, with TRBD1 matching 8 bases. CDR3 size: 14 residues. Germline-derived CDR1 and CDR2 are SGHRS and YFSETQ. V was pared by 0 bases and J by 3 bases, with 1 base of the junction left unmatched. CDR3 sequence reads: CASSLGTGYTEAFF. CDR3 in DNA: TGCGCCAGCAGCTTGGGGACAGGGTACACTGAAGCTTTCTTT.

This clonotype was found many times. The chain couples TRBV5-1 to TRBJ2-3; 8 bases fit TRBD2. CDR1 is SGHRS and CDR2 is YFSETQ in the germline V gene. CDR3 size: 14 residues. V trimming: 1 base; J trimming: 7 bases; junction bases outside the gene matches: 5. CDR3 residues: CASSLIAGINTQYF. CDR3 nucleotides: TGCGCCAGCAGCTTGATAGCGGGAATCAATACGCAGTATTTT.